This paragraph covers one TCR beta chain sequence. The data were produced by immunoSEQ multiplex PCR, yet TCRdb's version contains in-frame clones alone and is incomplete. This table has 80,000 to 90,000 clones, about 91% appearing once. This CDR3 contains 13 residues. Germline V gene data show CDR1 as MNHEY and CDR2 as SVGAGI. V dropped 2 bases and J dropped 4 bases, with 5 bases sitting between them. The sample originates from a study of T cell responses to AZD1222 COVID-19 vaccine. This TCR was sampled from an adult in good health. The sequences come from peripheral blood, collected on day 0 of AZD1222 vaccination. The gene calls are TRBV6-5 and TRBJ2-2; unclear D gene. CDR3 nucleotides: TGTGCCAGCAGTTACAAGGGCACCGGGGAGCTGTTTTTT. Translation gives CASSYKGTGELFF.